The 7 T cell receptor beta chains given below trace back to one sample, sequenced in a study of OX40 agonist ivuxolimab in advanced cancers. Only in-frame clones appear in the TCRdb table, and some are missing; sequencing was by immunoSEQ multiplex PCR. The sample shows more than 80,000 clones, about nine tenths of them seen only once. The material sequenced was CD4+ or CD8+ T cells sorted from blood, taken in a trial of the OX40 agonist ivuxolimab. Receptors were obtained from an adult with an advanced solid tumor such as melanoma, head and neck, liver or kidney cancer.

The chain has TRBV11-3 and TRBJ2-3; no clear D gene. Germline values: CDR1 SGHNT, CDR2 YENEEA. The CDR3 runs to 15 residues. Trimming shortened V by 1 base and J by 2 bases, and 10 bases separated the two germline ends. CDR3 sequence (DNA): TGTGCCAGCAGCTTAGGATCGGGCGCCACAGATACGCAGTATTTT. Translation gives CASSLGSGATDTQYF.

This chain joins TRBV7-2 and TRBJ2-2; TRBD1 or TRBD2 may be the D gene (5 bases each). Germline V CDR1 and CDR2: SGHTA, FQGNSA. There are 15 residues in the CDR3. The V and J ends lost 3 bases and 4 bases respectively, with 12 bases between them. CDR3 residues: CASSLGPVVTGELFF. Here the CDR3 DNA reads TGTGCCAGCAGCTTGGGACCCGTTGTCACCGGGGAGCTGTTTTTT.

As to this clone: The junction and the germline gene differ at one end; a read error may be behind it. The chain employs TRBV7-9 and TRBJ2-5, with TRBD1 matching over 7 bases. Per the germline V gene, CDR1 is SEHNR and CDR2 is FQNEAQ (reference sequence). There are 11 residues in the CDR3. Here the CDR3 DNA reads TGTGCCAGCAGCTTAAATGACAGGGTCAACTTC. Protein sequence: CASSLNDRVNF. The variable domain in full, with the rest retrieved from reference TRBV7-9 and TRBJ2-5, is DTGVSQNPRHKITKRGQNVTFRCDPISEHNRLYWYRQTLGQGPEFLTYFQNEAQLEKSRLLSDRFSAERPKGSFSTLEIQRTEQGDSAMYLCASSLNDRVNFGPGTRLLVL.

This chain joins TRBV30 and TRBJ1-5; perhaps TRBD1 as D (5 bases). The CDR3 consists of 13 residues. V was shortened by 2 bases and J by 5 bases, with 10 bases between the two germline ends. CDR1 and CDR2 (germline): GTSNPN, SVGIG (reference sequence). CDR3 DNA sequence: TGTGCCTGGAGTCCCGACAGAGATCAGCCCCAGCATTTT. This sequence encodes CAWSPDRDQPQHF. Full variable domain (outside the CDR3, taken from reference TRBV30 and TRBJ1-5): SQTIHQWPATLVQPVGSPLSLECTVEGTSNPNLYWYRQAAGRGLQLLFYSVGIGQISSEVPQNLSASRPQDRQFILSSKKLLLSDSGFYLCAWSPDRDQPQHFGDGTRLSIL.

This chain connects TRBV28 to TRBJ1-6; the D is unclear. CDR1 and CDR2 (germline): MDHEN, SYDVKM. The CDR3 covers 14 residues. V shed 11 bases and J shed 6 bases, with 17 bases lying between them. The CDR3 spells CAGLSSAFNSPLHF. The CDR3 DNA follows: TGTGCCGGGCTATCCTCTGCATTTAATTCACCCCTCCACTTT.

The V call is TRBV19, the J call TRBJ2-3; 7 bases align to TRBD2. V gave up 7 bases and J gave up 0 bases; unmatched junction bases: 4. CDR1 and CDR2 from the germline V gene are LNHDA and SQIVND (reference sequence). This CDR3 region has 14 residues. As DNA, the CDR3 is TGTGCCAGTATGGACGGGGGGAGCACAGATACGCAGTATTTT. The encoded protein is CASMDGGSTDTQYF.

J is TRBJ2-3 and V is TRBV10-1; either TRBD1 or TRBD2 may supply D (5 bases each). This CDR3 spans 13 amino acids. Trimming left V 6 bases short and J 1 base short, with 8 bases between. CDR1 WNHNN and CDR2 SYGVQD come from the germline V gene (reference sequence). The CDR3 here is CASSRDRTDTQYF. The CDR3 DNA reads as TGCGCCAGCAGCCGGGACCGCACAGATACGCAGTATTTT.